Listed below are T cell receptor beta chains from one sample, sequenced in a study of OX40 agonist ivuxolimab in advanced cancers. Sequencing used immunoSEQ multiplex PCR; TCRdb keeps in-frame clones, though not all of them. The sample lists over 90,000 clones, roughly nine tenths occurring once. The sequenced sample was CD4+ or CD8+ T cells sorted from blood, obtained in a trial of the OX40 agonist ivuxolimab. The receptor source for this set is an adult with an advanced solid tumor such as melanoma, head and neck, liver or kidney cancer. Both conserved end residues are part of each CDR3. Each record gives: J gene, V gene, D gene, clone size, CDR3 protein, CDR3 DNA. A D gene is named only where the DNA matches it firmly. Size is stated for part of the rows, as once, few or many counts, or as a class when the clone is expanded.

>TRBJ1-1|TRBV7-2|TRBD1|NA
CASSTTGTGAMNTEAFF
TGTGCCAGCAGCACTACCGGGACAGGAGCCATGAACACTGAAGCTTTCTTT
>TRBJ2-5|TRBV12-5|NA|NA
CASGLGNREGETQYF
TGTGCTAGTGGTTTAGGGAACCGGGAAGGGGAGACCCAGTACTTC
>TRBJ2-3|TRBV5-8|NA|NA
CASSSHGGPHTDTQYF
TGTGCCAGCAGCTCGCACGGGGGCCCCCACACAGATACGCAGTATTTT
>TRBJ1-2|TRBV19|TRBD1|NA
CASSKTVDRGTGYTF
TGTGCCAGTAGTAAGACTGTGGACAGGGGTACTGGCTACACCTTC
>TRBJ1-1|TRBV5-6|NA|few
CASSLTGTAWTEAFF
TGTGCCAGCAGCTTGACAGGCACTGCCTGGACTGAAGCTTTCTTT
>TRBJ2-7|TRBV19|NA|NA
CASSILDGHEQYF
TGTGCCAGTTCGATACTAGATGGTCACGAGCAGTACTTC
>TRBJ2-1|TRBV27|NA|NA
CASSFVGYNEQFF
TGTGCCAGCAGTTTTGTGGGATATAATGAGCAGTTCTTC
>TRBJ1-3|TRBV2|NA|NA
CASSPLGAGNTIYF
TGTGCCAGCAGTCCGTTGGGGGCTGGAAACACCATATATTTT
>TRBJ2-7|TRBV18|NA|NA
CASSPKGHAYEQYF
TGTGCCAGCTCACCAAAGGGACATGCTTACGAGCAGTACTTC
>TRBJ1-3|TRBV19|NA|NA
CASRSGASSGNTIYF
TGTGCCAGCCGCTCCGGGGCAAGCTCTGGAAACACCATATATTTT
>TRBJ1-3|TRBV27|NA|NA
CASGTRARSGNTIYF
TGTGCCAGTGGGACAAGGGCGCGCTCTGGAAACACCATATATTTT
>TRBJ2-3|TRBV18|NA|few
CASSPPSTDTQYF
TGTGCCAGCTCACCACCCAGCACAGATACGCAGTATTTT
>TRBJ1-2|TRBV6-1|NA|few
CASKDYGYTF
TGTGCCAGTAAGGACTATGGCTACACCTTC
>TRBJ2-1|TRBV13|NA|NA
CASRGPGYEQFF
TGTGCCAGCAGAGGTCCAGGCTATGAGCAGTTCTTC
>TRBJ1-5|TRBV1|NA|NA
CTSSQDHGEGNQPQHF
TGCACCAGCAGCCAAGATCATGGGGAAGGCAATCAGCCCCAGCATTTT
>TRBJ1-3|TRBV5-1|TRBD1|NA
CASSAGTAGNTIYF
TGCGCCAGCAGCGCGGGGACAGCCGGAAACACCATATATTTT
>TRBJ1-3|TRBV7-6|TRBD1|NA
CASSTDRESGSKGNTIYF
TGTGCCAGCAGCACCGACAGGGAATCGGGGTCAAAGGGAAACACCATATATTTT
>TRBJ1-5|TRBV19|NA|NA
CASRRVYSNQPQHF
TGTGCCTCCCGCAGGGTATATAGCAATCAGCCCCAGCATTTT
>TRBJ2-3|TRBV30|NA|NA
CAWSVGLSTDTQYF
TGTGCCTGGAGTGTGGGACTTTCCACAGATACGCAGTATTTT
>TRBJ1-1|TRBV30|NA|once
CASGGHMNTEAFF
TGTGCCTCGGGGGGACACATGAACACTGAAGCTTTCTTT
>TRBJ1-1|TRBV11-3|NA|NA
CASSFTVNTEAFF
TGTGCCAGCAGCTTTACAGTTAACACTGAAGCTTTCTTT
>TRBJ1-5|TRBV6-5|TRBD1|NA
CASSITPDRGQPQHF
TGTGCCAGCAGCATAACCCCCGACAGGGGACAGCCCCAGCATTTT
>TRBJ2-7|TRBV10-3|TRBD2|NA
CAIRFTSGGTYEQYF
TGTGCCATCAGGTTCACTAGCGGCGGAACCTACGAGCAGTACTTC
>TRBJ2-5|TRBV4-2|TRBD2|NA
CASSQVERGQETQYF
TGTGCCAGCAGCCAAGTCGAGCGGGGCCAAGAGACCCAGTACTTC
>TRBJ1-2|TRBV7-2|NA|NA
CASSLGQFNYGYTF
TGTGCCAGCAGCTTAGGCCAGTTTAACTATGGCTACACCTTC
>TRBJ2-2|TRBV10-1|NA|NA
CASSESDSYTGELFF
TGCGCCAGCAGTGAATCGGACAGCTACACCGGGGAGCTGTTTTTT